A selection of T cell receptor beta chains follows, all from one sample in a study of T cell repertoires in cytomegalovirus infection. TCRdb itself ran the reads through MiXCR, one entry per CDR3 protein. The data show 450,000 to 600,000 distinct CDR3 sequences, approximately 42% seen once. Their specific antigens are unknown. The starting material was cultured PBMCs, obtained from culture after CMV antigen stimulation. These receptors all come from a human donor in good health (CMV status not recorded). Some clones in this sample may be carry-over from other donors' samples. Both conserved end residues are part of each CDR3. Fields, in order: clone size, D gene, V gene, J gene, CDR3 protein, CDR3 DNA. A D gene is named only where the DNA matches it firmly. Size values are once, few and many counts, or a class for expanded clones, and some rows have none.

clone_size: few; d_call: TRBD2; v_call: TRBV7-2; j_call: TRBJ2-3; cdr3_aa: CASSSSGGIYTDTQYF; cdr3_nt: TGTGCCAGCAGCTCTAGCGGGGGGATCTACACAGATACGCAGTATTTT
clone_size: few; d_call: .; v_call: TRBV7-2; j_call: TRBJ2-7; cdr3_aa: CASSSISAYEQYF; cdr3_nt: TGTGCCAGCAGCTCCATTAGCGCCTACGAGCAGTACTTC
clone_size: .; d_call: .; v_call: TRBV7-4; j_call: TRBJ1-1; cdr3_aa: CASSLGPEPNTEAFF; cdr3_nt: TGTGCCAGCAGCTTAGGACCCGAACCGAACACTGAAGCTTTCTTT
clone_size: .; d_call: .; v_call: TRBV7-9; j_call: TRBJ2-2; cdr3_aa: CASSDTGLSTGELFF; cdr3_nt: TGTGCCAGCAGTGATACAGGGTTATCCACCGGGGAGCTGTTTTTT
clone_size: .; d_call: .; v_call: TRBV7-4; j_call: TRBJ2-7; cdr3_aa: CASSDPGTNTPLHEQYF; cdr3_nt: TGTGCCAGCAGCGACCCCGGGACCAACACGCCACTGCACGAGCAGTACTTC
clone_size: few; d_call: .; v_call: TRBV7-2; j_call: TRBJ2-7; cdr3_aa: CASSSDRFYEQYF; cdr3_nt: TGTGCCAGCAGCTCGGACAGATTCTACGAGCAGTACTTC
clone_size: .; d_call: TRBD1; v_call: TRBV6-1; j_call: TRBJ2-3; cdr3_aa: CASTARQGFADTQYF; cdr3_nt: TGTGCCAGCACTGCCCGACAGGGATTCGCAGATACGCAGTATTTT
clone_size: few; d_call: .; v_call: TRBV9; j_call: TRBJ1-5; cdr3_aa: CASSASGGVSQPQHF; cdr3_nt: TGTGCCAGCAGCGCCAGCGGGGGGGTTAGTCAGCCCCAGCATTTT
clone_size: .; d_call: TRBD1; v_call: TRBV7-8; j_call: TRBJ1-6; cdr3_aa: CASSLSGQLHF; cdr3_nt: TGTGCCAGCAGCTTATCGGGACAGCTCCACTTT
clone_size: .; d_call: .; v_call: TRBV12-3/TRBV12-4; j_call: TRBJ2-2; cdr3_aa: CASTDLDYFSGELFF; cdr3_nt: TGTGCCAGCACCGACCTTGACTATTTTTCCGGGGAGCTGTTTTTT
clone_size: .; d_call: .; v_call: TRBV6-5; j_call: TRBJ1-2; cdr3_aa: CASSYAGKGYTF; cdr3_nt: TGTGCCAGCAGTTACGCAGGGAAAGGCTACACCTTC
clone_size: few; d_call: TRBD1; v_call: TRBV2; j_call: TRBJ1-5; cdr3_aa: CASSERQGGSNQPQHF; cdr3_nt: TGTGCCAGCAGTGAACGACAGGGAGGTAGCAATCAGCCCCAGCATTTT
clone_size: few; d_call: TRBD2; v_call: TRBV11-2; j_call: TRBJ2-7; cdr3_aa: CASSLDWLGLGYEQYF; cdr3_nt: TGTGCCAGCAGCTTAGATTGGTTGGGACTAGGCTACGAGCAGTACTTC
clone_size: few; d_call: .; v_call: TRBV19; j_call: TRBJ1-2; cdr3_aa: CASDPGGRPNYYGYTF; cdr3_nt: TGTGCCAGTGATCCGGGGGGCCGACCCAACTACTATGGCTACACCTTC
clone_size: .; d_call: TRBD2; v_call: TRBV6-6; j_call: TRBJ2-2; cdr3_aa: CASNLGLTANTGELFF; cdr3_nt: TGTGCCAGCAACTTGGGACTAACCGCGAACACCGGGGAGCTGTTTTTT
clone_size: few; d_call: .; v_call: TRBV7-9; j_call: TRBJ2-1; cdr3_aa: CASSPEGHQSTYNEQFF; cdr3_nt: TGTGCCAGCAGCCCCGAGGGCCACCAATCCACCTACAATGAGCAGTTCTTC
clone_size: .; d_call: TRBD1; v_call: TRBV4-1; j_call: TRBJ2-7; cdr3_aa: CASSQVTGDSYEQYF; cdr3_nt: TGCGCCAGCAGCCAAGTGACAGGGGACTCCTACGAGCAGTACTTC
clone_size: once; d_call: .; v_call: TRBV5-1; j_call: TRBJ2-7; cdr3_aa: CASSLEPLSSYEQYF; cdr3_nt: TGCGCCAGCAGCTTGGAACCTCTGAGCTCCTACGAGCAGTACTTC
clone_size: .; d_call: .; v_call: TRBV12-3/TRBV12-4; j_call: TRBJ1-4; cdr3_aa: CASSRGLGEKLFF; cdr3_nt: TGTGCCAGCAGTCGAGGACTGGGGGAAAAACTGTTTTTT
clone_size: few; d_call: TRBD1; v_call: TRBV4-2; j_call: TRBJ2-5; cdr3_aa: CASSQVGGGYYQETQYF; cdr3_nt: TGTGCCAGCAGCCAAGTAGGGGGCGGATACTACCAAGAGACCCAGTACTTC
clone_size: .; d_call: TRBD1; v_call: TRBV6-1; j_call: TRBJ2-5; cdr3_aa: CASSGGDRGIQETQYF; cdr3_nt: TGTGCCAGCAGTGGAGGGGACAGGGGGATTCAAGAGACCCAGTACTTC
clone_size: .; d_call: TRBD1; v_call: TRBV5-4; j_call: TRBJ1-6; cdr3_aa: CASSLADRDDSPLHF; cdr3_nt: TGTGCCAGCAGCTTAGCGGACAGGGACGATTCACCCCTCCACTTT
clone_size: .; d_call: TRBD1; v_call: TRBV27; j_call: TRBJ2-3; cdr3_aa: CASSLNSGTALLAQYF; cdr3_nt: TGTGCCAGCAGTTTAAACTCCGGGACAGCGCTGTTGGCGCAGTATTTT
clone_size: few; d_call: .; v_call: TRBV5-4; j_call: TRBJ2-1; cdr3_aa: CASSQKQVHNEQFF; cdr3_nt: TGTGCCAGCAGCCAAAAGCAGGTCCACAATGAGCAGTTCTTC
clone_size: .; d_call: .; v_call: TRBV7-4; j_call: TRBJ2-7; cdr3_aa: CASSSPTGGRGTSGYEQYF; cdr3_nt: TGTGCCAGCAGCTCACCGACAGGGGGCAGGGGGACTAGCGGTTACGAGCAGTACTTC
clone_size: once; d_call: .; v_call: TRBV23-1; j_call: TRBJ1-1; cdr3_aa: CASSQNREGPDTEAFF; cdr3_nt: TGCGCCAGCAGTCAAAACAGGGAAGGACCGGACACTGAAGCTTTCTTT
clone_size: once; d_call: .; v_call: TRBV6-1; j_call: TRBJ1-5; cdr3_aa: CASSSTAGAYNQPQHF; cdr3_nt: TGTGCCAGCAGTAGCACGGCAGGAGCCTACAATCAGCCCCAGCATTTT
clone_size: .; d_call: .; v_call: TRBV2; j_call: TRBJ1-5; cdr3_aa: CASSPAGVQPQHF; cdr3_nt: TGTGCCAGCAGCCCGGCCGGAGTTCAGCCCCAGCATTTT
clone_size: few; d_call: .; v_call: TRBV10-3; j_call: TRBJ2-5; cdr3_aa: CASRSGTPGTQYF; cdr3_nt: TGTGCCAGCCGCTCCGGGACACCGGGGACCCAGTACTTC
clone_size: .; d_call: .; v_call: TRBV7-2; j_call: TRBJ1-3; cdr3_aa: CASTRDGRTLVTGNTIYF; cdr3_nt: TGTGCCAGCACGCGGGACGGCAGGACCCTAGTCACTGGAAACACCATATATTTT
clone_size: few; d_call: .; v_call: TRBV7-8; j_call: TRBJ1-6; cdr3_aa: CASSLAMGTTLHF; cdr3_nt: TGTGCCAGCAGCTTAGCGATGGGAACAACCCTCCACTTT
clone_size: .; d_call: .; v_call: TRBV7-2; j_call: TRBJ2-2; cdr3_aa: CASRRFVGSANTGELFF; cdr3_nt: TGTGCCAGCAGACGATTCGTTGGAAGCGCGAACACCGGGGAGCTGTTTTTT
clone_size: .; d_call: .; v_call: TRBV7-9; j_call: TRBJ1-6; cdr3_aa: CASSSTGLSYNSPLHF; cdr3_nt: TGTGCCAGCAGCTCCACAGGGTTGTCCTATAATTCACCCCTCCACTTT
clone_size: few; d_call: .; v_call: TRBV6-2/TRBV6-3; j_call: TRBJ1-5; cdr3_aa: CASSYVGIWGQPQHF; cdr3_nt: TGTGCCAGCAGTTACGTCGGAATTTGGGGTCAGCCCCAGCATTTT
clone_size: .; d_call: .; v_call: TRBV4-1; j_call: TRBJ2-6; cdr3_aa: CASSPQVGQIYSGANVLTF; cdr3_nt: TGCGCCAGCAGCCCCCAGGTGGGCCAGATCTACTCTGGGGCCAACGTCCTGACTTTC
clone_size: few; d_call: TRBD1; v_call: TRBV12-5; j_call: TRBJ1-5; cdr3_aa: CASGLALTGLGNQPQHF; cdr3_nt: TGTGCTAGTGGTTTGGCCTTGACAGGGTTGGGCAATCAGCCCCAGCATTTT
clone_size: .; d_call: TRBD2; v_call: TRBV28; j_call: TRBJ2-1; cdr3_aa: CASSPRLAGPYNEQFF; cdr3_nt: TGTGCCAGCAGTCCTCGACTAGCGGGCCCTTACAATGAGCAGTTCTTC
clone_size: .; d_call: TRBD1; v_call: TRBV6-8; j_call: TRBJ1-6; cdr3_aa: CASSYDRGNSPLHF; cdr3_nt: TGTGCCAGCAGTTACGACAGGGGTAATTCACCCCTCCACTTT
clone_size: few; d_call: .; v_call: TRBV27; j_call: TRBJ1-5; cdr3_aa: CASSSPVGLNQPQHF; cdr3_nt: TGTGCCAGCAGTTCGCCCGTGGGGCTCAATCAGCCCCAGCATTTT
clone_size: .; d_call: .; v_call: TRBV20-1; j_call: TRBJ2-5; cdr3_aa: CSARGWGGTKQETQYF; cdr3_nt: TGCAGTGCTAGAGGCTGGGGGGGGACAAAACAAGAGACCCAGTACTTC